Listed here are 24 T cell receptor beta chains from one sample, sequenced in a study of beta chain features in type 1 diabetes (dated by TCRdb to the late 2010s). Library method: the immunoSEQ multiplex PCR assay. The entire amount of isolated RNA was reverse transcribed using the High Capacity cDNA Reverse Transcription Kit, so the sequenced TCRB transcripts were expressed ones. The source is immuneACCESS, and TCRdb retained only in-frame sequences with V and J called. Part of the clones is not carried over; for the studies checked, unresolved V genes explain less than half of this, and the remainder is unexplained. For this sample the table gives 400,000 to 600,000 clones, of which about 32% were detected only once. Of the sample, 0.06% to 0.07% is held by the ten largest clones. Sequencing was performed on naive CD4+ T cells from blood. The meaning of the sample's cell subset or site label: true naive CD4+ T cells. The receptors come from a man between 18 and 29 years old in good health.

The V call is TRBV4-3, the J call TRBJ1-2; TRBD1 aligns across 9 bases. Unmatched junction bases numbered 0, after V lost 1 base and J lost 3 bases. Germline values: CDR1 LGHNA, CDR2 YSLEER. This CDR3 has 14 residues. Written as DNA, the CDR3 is TGCGCCAGCAGCCAAGGGGACAGGGACTATGGCTACACCTTC. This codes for CASSQGDRDYGYTF.

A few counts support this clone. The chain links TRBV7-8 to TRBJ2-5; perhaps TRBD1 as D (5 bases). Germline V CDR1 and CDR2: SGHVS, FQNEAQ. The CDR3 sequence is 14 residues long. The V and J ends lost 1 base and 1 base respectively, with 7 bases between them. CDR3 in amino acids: CASSLETVQETQYF. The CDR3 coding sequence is TGTGCCAGCAGCTTAGAGACAGTCCAAGAGACCCAGTACTTC.

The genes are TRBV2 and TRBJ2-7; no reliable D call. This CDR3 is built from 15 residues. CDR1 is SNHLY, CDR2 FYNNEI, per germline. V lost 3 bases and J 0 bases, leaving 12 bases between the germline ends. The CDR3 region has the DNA TGTGCCAGCAGTGACGGCAGGCGAAACTCCTACGAGCAGTACTTC. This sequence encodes CASSDGRRNSYEQYF.

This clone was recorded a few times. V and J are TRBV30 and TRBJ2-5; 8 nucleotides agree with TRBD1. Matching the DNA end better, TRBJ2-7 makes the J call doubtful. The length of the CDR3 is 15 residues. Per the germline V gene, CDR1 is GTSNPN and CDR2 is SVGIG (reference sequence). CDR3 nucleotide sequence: TGTGCCTGGGGAGCCGGGCAGGGGGCAGTGTACGAGCAGTACTTC. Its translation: CAWGAGQGAVYEQYF.

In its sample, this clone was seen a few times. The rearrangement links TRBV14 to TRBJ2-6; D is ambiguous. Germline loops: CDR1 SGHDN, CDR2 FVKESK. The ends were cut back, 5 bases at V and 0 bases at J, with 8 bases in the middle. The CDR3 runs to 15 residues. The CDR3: CASSGPISGANVLTF. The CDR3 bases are TGTGCCAGCAGCGGGCCCATCTCTGGGGCCAACGTCCTGACTTTC.

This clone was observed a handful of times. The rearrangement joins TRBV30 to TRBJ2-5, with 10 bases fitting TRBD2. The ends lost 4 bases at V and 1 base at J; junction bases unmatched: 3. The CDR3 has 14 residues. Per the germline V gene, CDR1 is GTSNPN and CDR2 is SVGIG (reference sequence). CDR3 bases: TGTGCCTGGAAAATAGCGGGAGGCCAAGAGACCCAGTACTTC. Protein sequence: CAWKIAGGQETQYF.

Written as DNA, the CDR3 is TGTGCCAGCAGCTCAGGACAGGGAAACTCTGAAGCTTTCTTT. This translates into CASSSGQGNSEAFF. The chain employs TRBV13 and TRBJ1-1, with 8 bases fitting TRBD1. V gave up 4 bases and J gave up 6 bases; unmatched junction bases: 7. The CDR3 loop spans 14 amino acids. Germline CDR1 reads PRHDT; CDR2 reads FYEKMQ (reference sequence).

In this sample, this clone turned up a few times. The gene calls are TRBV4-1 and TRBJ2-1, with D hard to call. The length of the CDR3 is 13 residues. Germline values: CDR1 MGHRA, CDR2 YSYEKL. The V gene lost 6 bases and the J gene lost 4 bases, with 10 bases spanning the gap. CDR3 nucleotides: TGCGCCAGCAGGCTCGGGCAGTACAATGAGCAGTTCTTC. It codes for CASRLGQYNEQFF.

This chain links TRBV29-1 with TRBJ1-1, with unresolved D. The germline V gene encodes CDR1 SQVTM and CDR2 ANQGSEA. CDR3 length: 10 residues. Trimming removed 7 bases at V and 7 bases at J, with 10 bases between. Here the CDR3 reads CSGSDGEAFF. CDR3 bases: TGCAGCGGATCTGACGGTGAAGCTTTCTTT.

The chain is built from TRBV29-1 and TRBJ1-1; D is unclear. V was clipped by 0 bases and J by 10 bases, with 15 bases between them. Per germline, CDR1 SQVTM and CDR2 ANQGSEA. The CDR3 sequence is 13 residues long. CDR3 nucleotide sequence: TGCAGCGTTGAAGAACAGTCGGCTTCTGGAGCTTTCTTT. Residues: CSVEEQSASGAFF. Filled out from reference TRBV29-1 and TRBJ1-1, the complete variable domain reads SAVISQKPSRDICQRGTSLTIQCQVDSQVTMMFWYRQQPGQSLTLIATANQGSEATYESGFVIDKFPISRPNLTFSTLTVSNMSPEDSSIYLCSVEEQSASGAFFGQGTRLTVV.

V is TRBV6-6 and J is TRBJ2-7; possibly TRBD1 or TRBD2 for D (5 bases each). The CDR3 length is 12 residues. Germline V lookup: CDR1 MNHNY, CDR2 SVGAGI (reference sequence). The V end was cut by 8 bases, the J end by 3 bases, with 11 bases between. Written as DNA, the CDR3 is TGTGCCAGCTGGAAGGGGAGCTACGAGCAGTACTTC. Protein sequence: CASWKGSYEQYF.

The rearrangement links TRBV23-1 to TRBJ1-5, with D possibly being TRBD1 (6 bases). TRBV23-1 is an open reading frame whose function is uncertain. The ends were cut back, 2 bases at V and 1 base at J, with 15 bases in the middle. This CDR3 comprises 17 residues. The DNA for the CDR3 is TGCGCCAGCAGTCAACTAGATACAGGGCTGAGCAATCAGCCCCAGCATTTT. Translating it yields CASSQLDTGLSNQPQHF.

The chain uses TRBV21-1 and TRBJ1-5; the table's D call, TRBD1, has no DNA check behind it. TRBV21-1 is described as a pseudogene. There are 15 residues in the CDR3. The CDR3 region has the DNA TGTGCCAGCAGCGGGAGGACAGGGGGAAATCAGCCCCAGCATTTT. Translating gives CASSGRTGGNQPQHF.

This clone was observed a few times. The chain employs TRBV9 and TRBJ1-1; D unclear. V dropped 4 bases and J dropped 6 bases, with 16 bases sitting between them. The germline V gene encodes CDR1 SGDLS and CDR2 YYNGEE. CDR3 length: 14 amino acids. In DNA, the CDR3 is TGTGCCAGCAGCCCGGACGCCCGGAGCGCTGAAGCTTTCTTT. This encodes CASSPDARSAEAFF. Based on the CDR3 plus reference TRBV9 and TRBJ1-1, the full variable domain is DSGVTQTPKHLITATGQRVTLRCSPRSGDLSVYWYQQSLDQGLQFLIQYYNGEERAKGNILERFSAQQFPDLHSELNLSSLELGDSALYFCASSPDARSAEAFFGQGTRLTVV.

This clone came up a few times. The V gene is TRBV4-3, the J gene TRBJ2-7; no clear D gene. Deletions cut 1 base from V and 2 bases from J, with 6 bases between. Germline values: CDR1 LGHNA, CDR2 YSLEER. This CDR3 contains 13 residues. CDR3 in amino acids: CASSQGGAYEQYF. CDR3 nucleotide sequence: TGCGCCAGCAGCCAAGGAGGAGCCTACGAGCAGTACTTC.

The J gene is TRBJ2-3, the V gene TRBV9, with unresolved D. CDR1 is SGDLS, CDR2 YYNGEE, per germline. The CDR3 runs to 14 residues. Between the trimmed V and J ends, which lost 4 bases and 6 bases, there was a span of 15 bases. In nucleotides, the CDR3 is TGTGCCAGCAGCCCTACCCAAGCCGAGGATACGCAGTATTTT. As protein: CASSPTQAEDTQYF. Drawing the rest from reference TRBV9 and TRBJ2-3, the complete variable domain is DSGVTQTPKHLITATGQRVTLRCSPRSGDLSVYWYQQSLDQGLQFLIQYYNGEERAKGNILERFSAQQFPDLHSELNLSSLELGDSALYFCASSPTQAEDTQYFGPGTRLTVL.

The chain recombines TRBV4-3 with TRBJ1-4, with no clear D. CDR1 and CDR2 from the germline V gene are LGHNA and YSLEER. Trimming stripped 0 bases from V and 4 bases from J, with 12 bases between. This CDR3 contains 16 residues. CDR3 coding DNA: TGCGCCAGCAGCCAAGATTCGCCAGTCAGTAATGAAAAACTGTTTTTT. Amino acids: CASSQDSPVSNEKLFF.

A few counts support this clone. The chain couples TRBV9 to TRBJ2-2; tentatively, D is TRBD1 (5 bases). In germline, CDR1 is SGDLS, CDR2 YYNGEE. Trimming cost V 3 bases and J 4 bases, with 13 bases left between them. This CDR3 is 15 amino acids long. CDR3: CASSAQGSVTGELFF. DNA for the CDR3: TGTGCCAGCAGCGCGCAGGGAAGTGTCACCGGGGAGCTGTTTTTT.

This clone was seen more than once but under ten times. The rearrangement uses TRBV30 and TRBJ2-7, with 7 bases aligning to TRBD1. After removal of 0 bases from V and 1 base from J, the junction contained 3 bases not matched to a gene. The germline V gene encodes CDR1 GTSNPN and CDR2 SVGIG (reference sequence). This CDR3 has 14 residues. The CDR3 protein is CAWSVQGISYEQYF. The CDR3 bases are TGTGCCTGGAGTGTACAGGGGATTTCCTACGAGCAGTACTTC. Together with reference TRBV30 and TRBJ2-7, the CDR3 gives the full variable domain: SQTIHQWPATLVQPVGSPLSLECTVEGTSNPNLYWYRQAAGRGLQLLFYSVGIGQISSEVPQNLSASRPQDRQFILSSKKLLLSDSGFYLCAWSVQGISYEQYFGPGTRLTVT.

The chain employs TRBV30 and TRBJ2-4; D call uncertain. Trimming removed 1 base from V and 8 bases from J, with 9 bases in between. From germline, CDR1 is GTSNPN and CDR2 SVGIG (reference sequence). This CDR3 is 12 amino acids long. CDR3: CAWSAVWDIQYF. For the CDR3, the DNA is TGTGCCTGGAGTGCGGTCTGGGACATTCAGTACTTC. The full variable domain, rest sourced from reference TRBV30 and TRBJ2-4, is SQTIHQWPATLVQPVGSPLSLECTVEGTSNPNLYWYRQAAGRGLQLLFYSVGIGQISSEVPQNLSASRPQDRQFILSSKKLLLSDSGFYLCAWSAVWDIQYFGAGTRLSVL.

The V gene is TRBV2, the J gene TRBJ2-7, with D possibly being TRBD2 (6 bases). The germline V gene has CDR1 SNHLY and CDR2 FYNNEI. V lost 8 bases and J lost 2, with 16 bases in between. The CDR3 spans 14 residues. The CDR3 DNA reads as TGTGCCAGCTTATTTTTGGGCGGGGCCTACGAGCAGTACTTC. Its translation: CASLFLGGAYEQYF.

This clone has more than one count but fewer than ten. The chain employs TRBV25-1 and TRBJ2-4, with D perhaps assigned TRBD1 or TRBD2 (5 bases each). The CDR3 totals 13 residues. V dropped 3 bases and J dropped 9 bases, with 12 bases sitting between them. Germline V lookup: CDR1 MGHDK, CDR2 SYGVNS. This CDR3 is CASSDRSGTIQYF. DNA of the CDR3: TGTGCCAGCAGTGACAGGTCGGGGACCATTCAGTACTTC. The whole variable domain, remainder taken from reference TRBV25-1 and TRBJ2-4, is EADIYQTPRYLVIGTGKKITLECSQTMGHDKMYWYQQDPGMELHLIHYSYGVNSTEKGDLSSESTVSRIRTEHFPLTLESARPSHTSQYLCASSDRSGTIQYFGAGTRLSVL.

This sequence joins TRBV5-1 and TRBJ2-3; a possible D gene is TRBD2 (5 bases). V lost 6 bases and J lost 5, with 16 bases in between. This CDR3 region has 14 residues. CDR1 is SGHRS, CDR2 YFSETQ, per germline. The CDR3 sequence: CASTFMGVGDTQYF. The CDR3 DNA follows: TGCGCCAGCACCTTCATGGGAGTGGGAGATACGCAGTATTTT.

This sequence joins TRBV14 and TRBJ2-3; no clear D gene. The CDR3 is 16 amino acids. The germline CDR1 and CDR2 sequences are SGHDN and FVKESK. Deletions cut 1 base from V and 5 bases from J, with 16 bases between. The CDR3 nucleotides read TGTGCCAGCAGCCAAGGAAGGCGCCTAGAGAGAGATACGCAGTATTTT. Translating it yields CASSQGRRLERDTQYF.